A single TCR beta chain is shown here with its context. The antigen is unknown. Amplification used 60 Vbeta primers and 13 Jbeta primers. Here immunoSEQ multiplex PCR was the method, and the copy in TCRdb shows in-frame clones only, minus some. The table shows some 140,000 clones, with around 79% occurring only once. In germline, CDR1 is MNHEY, CDR2 SVGAGI. The ends were cut back, 5 bases at V and 5 bases at J, with 18 bases in the middle. CDR3 length: 15 amino acids. The data were obtained in a study of cytomegalovirus exposure and HLA in healthy donors. Findings of the study overall: Among TCR beta chains of equal frequency, HLA-associated ones were more clonally expanded in a later analysis. Most TCR beta V segments were productive about 87% or about 30% of the time in an earlier analysis. Analysis performed later found more than 15,000 TCR beta sequences associated with HLA alleles at 0.05 false discovery rate.

The clonotype was recovered from a man aged 18 to 35 in good health and CMV-seronegative. V and J are TRBV6-5 and TRBJ2-5, with a weak D call TRBD1 (6 bases). The sample comprised PBMCs. The CDR3 reads CASSQVWGPGETQYF. Here the CDR3 DNA reads TGTGCCAGCAGTCAGGTTTGGGGGCCGGGGGAGACCCAGTACTTC.